This TCR beta chain appears in the sequencing data of a study of neurological immune-mediated disorders. Broader study findings: There were no CDR3 amino acid sequences shared by expanded clones across subjects, a result suggesting private repertoires in all groups. HTLV-1-associated myelopathy led in TCR clonal expansion, while multiple sclerosis ranked lowest, below healthy controls.

This CDR3 comprises 16 residues. V trimming: 0 bases; J trimming: 5 bases; junction bases outside the gene matches: 8. Germline V gene data show CDR1 as SGHTA and CDR2 as FQGNSA. The cDNA was synthesized by 5'RACE incorporating 10-nucleotide random UMIs. TCRdb re-analysed the 5' RACE reads in MiXCR, keeping a single row per CDR3 protein. The data contain roughly 80,000 distinct CDR3 sequences, roughly 9.5% of them singletons. A few counts support this clonotype. Its antigen remains unknown. The unsorted libraries originated from 2 million PBMCs that had been stored at -80 C. This TCR was recovered from a man in his fifties in good health. This rearrangement joins TRBV7-2 to TRBJ2-5; 8 nucleotides align to TRBD2. Specimen: PBMCs. The CDR3 reads CASSLASGGAGETQYF. DNA for the CDR3: TGTGCCAGCAGCTTAGCGAGCGGGGGAGCAGGGGAGACCCAGTACTTC.